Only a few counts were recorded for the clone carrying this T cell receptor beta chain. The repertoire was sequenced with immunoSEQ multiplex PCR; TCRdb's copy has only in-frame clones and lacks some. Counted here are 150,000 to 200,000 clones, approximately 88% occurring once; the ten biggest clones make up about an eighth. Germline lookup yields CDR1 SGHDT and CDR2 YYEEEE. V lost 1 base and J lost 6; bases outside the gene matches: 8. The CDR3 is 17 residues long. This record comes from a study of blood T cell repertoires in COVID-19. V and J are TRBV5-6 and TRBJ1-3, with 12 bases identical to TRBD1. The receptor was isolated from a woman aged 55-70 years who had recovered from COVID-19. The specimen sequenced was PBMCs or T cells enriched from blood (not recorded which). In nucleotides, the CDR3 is TGTGCCAGCAGCTTGCGCCCGGGACAGGGGGCATTAAACACCATATATTTT. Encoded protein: CASSLRPGQGALNTIYF.